This TCR beta chain was captured by sequencing in a study of blood T cell repertoires in COVID-19. Original processing methods: Reference gene primer amplification yielded estimated nucleated cell counts. Repertoires were generated with immunoSEQ multiplex PCR, while TCRdb's copy carries only in-frame clones and drops some. V, J and clone size are taken as reported in that table, and D and trimming were inferred from the DNA itself. The table has around 400,000 clones, more than 85% seen once. CDR1 is KGHDR, CDR2 SFDVKD, per germline. The CDR3 is made up of 17 amino acids. The V and J ends lost 3 bases and 9 bases, in that order; junction bases with no gene match: 12.

This sequence joins TRBV24-1 and TRBJ2-1; 11 bases match TRBD2. Sequencing was carried out using PBMCs or T cells enriched from blood (not recorded which). This receptor was taken from a woman in her 40s who had been exposed to COVID-19. CDR3 DNA: TGTGCCACCAGTGATGGGACTAGCGGAGGAACGAGGGGTGAGCAGTTCTTC. Translated: CATSDGTSGGTRGEQFF.